Shown below are 31 T cell receptor beta chains from a single sample sequenced in a study of neoadjuvant anti-PD-1 for oral cavity cancer. Time point noted: after neoadjuvant nivolumab, at surgical resection. Sequenced by immunoSEQ multiplex PCR; TCRdb stores in-frame clones only, minus some. The sample consists of about 8,200 clones, 70% of them appearing once. The material was PBMCs, obtained after nivolumab (anti-PD-1) treatment. These receptors came from a person between 40 and 85 years old with oral cavity squamous cell carcinoma.

This clone was detected only a few times. This chain links TRBV4-3 with TRBJ2-1; D not certain. With 0 bases removed from V and 8 bases from J, the gap between germline ends came to 14 bases. The CDR3 totals 15 residues. Germline CDR1 LGHNA, CDR2 YSLEER. CDR3 sequence: CASSQEWVSWDEQFF. The CDR3 DNA reads TGCGCCAGCAGCCAAGAATGGGTGAGTTGGGATGAGCAGTTCTTC.

The chain has TRBV15 and TRBJ1-5; D remains ambiguous. This CDR3 has 16 residues. CDR1 is LNHNV, CDR2 YYDKDF, per germline (reference sequence). Trimming took 4 bases from V and 5 from J, leaving 18 bases between them. CDR3 region: CATSIGSTSAHQPQHF. CDR3 coding DNA: TGTGCCACCAGCATAGGCAGCACATCGGCACATCAGCCCCAGCATTTT.

The V gene is TRBV6-1, the J gene TRBJ2-7, with a possible D match to TRBD2 (5 bases). V was pared by 1 base and J by 4 bases, with 5 bases between. CDR1 and CDR2 (germline): MNHNS, SASEGT. This CDR3 comprises 12 residues. CDR3 loop: CASSEGGYEQYF. CDR3 in DNA: TGTGCCAGCAGTGAAGGCGGGTACGAGCAGTACTTC.

J is TRBJ2-5 and V is TRBV5-4, with 7 bases matching TRBD2. This CDR3 has 14 residues. After removal of 4 bases from V and 5 bases from J, the junction contained 8 bases not matched to a gene. Germline CDR1 SGHNT, CDR2 YYREEE (reference sequence). CDR3 sequence (DNA): TGTGCCAGCAGCACACCCCGGGGGGAGGAGACCCAGTACTTC. The encoded protein is CASSTPRGEETQYF.

The chain has TRBV6-5 and TRBJ2-2, with D possibly matching TRBD2 (5 bases). The CDR3 is 14 amino acids. The germline CDR1 and CDR2 sequences are MNHEY and SVGAGI. The V gene lost 2 bases and the J gene lost 7 bases, with 11 bases spanning the gap. The CDR3 DNA reads as TGTGCCAGCAGTTACAGGAAAGGAGGCGGGGAGCTGTTTTTT. This sequence encodes CASSYRKGGGELFF.

The J gene is TRBJ2-3, the V gene TRBV9, with 9 bases lining up with TRBD2. The V gene end was trimmed by 3 bases and the J gene end by 5 bases; junction bases not matched to a gene: 4. The CDR3 has 14 amino acids. Germline V gene data show CDR1 as SGDLS and CDR2 as YYNGEE. The chain's CDR3 is CASSAGLAGDTQYF. The DNA for the CDR3 is TGTGCCAGCAGCGCGGGACTAGCAGGAGATACGCAGTATTTT. Based on the CDR3 plus reference TRBV9 and TRBJ2-3, the full variable domain is DSGVTQTPKHLITATGQRVTLRCSPRSGDLSVYWYQQSLDQGLQFLIQYYNGEERAKGNILERFSAQQFPDLHSELNLSSLELGDSALYFCASSAGLAGDTQYFGPGTRLTVL.

This rearrangement joins TRBV19 to TRBJ2-7; D is uncertain. CDR1 and CDR2 (germline): LNHDA, SQIVND (reference sequence). The CDR3 runs 14 residues. Trimming shortened V by 5 bases and J by 0 bases, and 11 bases separated the two germline ends. The CDR3 is CASSSSLSSYEQYF. The CDR3 DNA reads TGTGCCAGTAGTTCGTCACTGAGCTCCTACGAGCAGTACTTC.

This clone was detected only a few times. The rearrangement links TRBV7-2 to TRBJ1-2; D unresolved. Germline assignment: CDR1 SGHTA and CDR2 FQGNSA. The CDR3 contains 14 residues. V lost 6 bases, J lost 2 bases, and 13 bases lay in between. Here the CDR3 reads CASRQNGRNYGYTF. The CDR3 DNA follows: TGTGCCAGCAGACAAAACGGCCGAAACTATGGCTACACCTTC.

The chain joins TRBV29-1 to TRBJ1-1, with a tentative D call TRBD1 (5 bases). This CDR3 region has 13 residues. The germline CDR1 and CDR2 sequences are SQVTM and ANQGSEA. V was shortened by 6 bases and J by 2 bases, with 13 bases between the two germline ends. DNA for the CDR3: TGCAGCGTCGGGAAGACAGAAAACACTGAAGCTTTCTTT. It codes for CSVGKTENTEAFF.

Only one count was recorded for this clone. This sequence joins TRBV5-4 and TRBJ2-1; D unresolved. Trimming cost V 0 bases and J 6 bases, with 13 bases left between them. Germline CDR1 SGHNT, CDR2 YYREEE (reference sequence). The CDR3 runs to 15 residues. CDR3 region: CASSLAEVRTNEQFF. CDR3 bases: TGTGCCAGCAGCTTGGCAGAGGTGAGGACCAATGAGCAGTTCTTC. Full variable domain (outside the CDR3, taken from reference TRBV5-4 and TRBJ2-1): ETGVTQSPTHLIKTRGQQVTLRCSSQSGHNTVSWYQQALGQGPQFIFQYYREEENGRGNFPPRFSGLQFPNYSSELNVNALELDDSALYLCASSLAEVRTNEQFFGPGTRLTVL.

In its sample, this clone was seen once. V and J are TRBV9 and TRBJ2-3; no definite D call. This CDR3 is 12 amino acids long. With 3 bases removed from V and 0 bases from J, the gap between germline ends came to 2 bases. Germline V lookup: CDR1 SGDLS, CDR2 YYNGEE. CDR3 region: CASSASTDTQYF. The DNA of the CDR3 is TGTGCCAGCAGCGCCAGCACAGATACGCAGTATTTT.

The rearrangement links TRBV7-2 to TRBJ1-2; TRBD1 aligns across 10 bases. CDR3 length: 14 residues. V shed 5 bases and J 5 bases; nucleotides not matched to a gene: 5. Germline CDR1 SGHTA, CDR2 FQGNSA. This chain's CDR3 is CASSLGQGGYGYTF. The CDR3, as DNA: TGTGCCAGCAGCCTCGGACAGGGGGGATATGGCTACACCTTC.

V gene TRBV25-1 combines with J gene TRBJ2-5; D is ambiguous. Trimming stripped 6 bases from V and 2 bases from J, with 4 bases between. Germline lookup yields CDR1 MGHDK and CDR2 SYGVNS. The CDR3 loop spans 11 amino acids. CDR3 residues: CASSLQETQYF. The CDR3 DNA reads TGTGCCAGCAGCTTACAAGAGACCCAGTACTTC.

The chain uses TRBV7-9 and TRBJ1-1, with TRBD1 identical over 10 bases. Germline CDR1 is SEHNR and CDR2 is FQNEAQ (reference sequence). J lost 5 bases, V lost 4 bases, and 10 bases had no gene match. This CDR3 has 16 amino acids. This CDR3 is CASSSRQGASDTEAFF. CDR3 sequence (DNA): TGTGCCAGCAGCTCCCGACAGGGGGCGAGTGATACTGAAGCTTTCTTT.

V usage is TRBV6-6 and J usage is TRBJ1-1; D call uncertain. V gave up 6 bases and J gave up 3 bases, with 11 bases separating them. This CDR3 is built from 13 residues. Germline CDR1 and CDR2: MNHNY and SVGAGI (reference sequence). CDR3 sequence reads: CASRPNRDTEAFF. The DNA for the CDR3 is TGTGCCAGCAGACCCAATAGGGACACTGAAGCTTTCTTT.

This clone was seen only a few times. The rearrangement joins TRBV2 to TRBJ1-5, with TRBD1 identical over 7 bases. V dropped 5 bases and J dropped 2; count of bases not matched to a gene: 6. Germline-derived CDR1 and CDR2 are SNHLY and FYNNEI. The CDR3 has 15 amino acids. The CDR3 loop reads CASSWTDRGNQPQHF. As DNA, the CDR3 is TGTGCCAGCAGTTGGACCGACAGGGGCAATCAGCCCCAGCATTTT.

The sample holds a few counts of this clone. The chain combines TRBV25-1 with TRBJ1-6; TRBD1 is a possible D gene (6 bases). V shed 5 bases and J shed 9 bases, with 14 bases lying between them. This CDR3 is built from 14 residues. Per the germline V gene, CDR1 is MGHDK and CDR2 is SYGVNS. CDR3 in amino acids: CASSLPGRGSPLHF. CDR3 bases: TGTGCCAGCAGTCTTCCGGGCAGGGGTTCACCCCTCCACTTT.

The V gene is TRBV5-4, the J gene TRBJ2-7; TRBD2 might be the D (6 bases). This CDR3 is built from 14 residues. Germline V lookup: CDR1 SGHNT, CDR2 YYREEE (reference sequence). The germline V and J ends were trimmed by 4 bases and 2 bases, with 13 bases remaining between them. The CDR3 bases are TGTGCCAGCAGCCCCAACGGGGGACCCTACGAGCAGTACTTC. This codes for CASSPNGGPYEQYF.

DNA for the CDR3: TGTGCCAGCAGCCGACAGGAGGCCGGGGAGCTGTTTTTT. Protein: CASSRQEAGELFF. The chain carries TRBV11-2 and TRBJ2-2; tentatively, D is TRBD1 (6 bases). The CDR3 runs 13 residues. Looked up from germline, CDR1 is SGHAT and CDR2 is FQNNGV. V gave up 5 bases and J gave up 6 bases, with 10 bases separating them.

J is TRBJ2-1 and V is TRBV7-9; D gene unclear. CDR1 is SEHNR, CDR2 FQNEAQ, per germline (reference sequence). Trimming took off 1 base at V and 4 bases at J, with 11 bases between the two ends. The CDR3 has 15 residues. CDR3 in amino acids: CASSLVGRSYNEQFF. The DNA for the CDR3 is TGTGCCAGCAGCTTAGTAGGACGGAGTTACAATGAGCAGTTCTTC.

This chain connects TRBV7-8 to TRBJ1-2; D might be TRBD1 (5 bases). The ends were cut back, 6 bases at V and 0 bases at J, with 26 bases in the middle. The CDR3 is 19 amino acids. The germline CDR1 and CDR2 sequences are SGHVS and FQNEAQ. As DNA, the CDR3 is TGTGCCAGCAGTCCACTTCGAATAGACAGCTCCTACACTAACTATGGCTACACCTTC. Protein: CASSPLRIDSSYTNYGYTF.

The chain joins TRBV5-1 to TRBJ2-3; 7 nucleotides line up with TRBD1. Germline V CDR1 and CDR2: SGHRS, YFSETQ. Unmatched junction bases numbered 7, after V lost 4 bases and J lost 5 bases. The CDR3 has 14 amino acids. This CDR3 reads CASSPTGAEDTQYF. The CDR3 nucleotides are TGCGCCAGCAGCCCTACAGGGGCAGAAGATACGCAGTATTTT.

This sequence joins TRBV7-3 and TRBJ1-1, with D maybe TRBD1 (5 bases). The CDR3 has 14 amino acids. The V end lost 3 bases, the J end lost 3 bases, and 11 bases lay between the germline ends. In germline, CDR1 is SGHTA, CDR2 FQGTGA. CDR3: CASSLERGDTEAFF. The CDR3, as DNA: TGTGCCAGCAGCTTGGAGCGGGGGGACACTGAAGCTTTCTTT. The full variable domain, its missing parts supplied by reference TRBV7-3 and TRBJ1-1, is GAGVSQTPSNKVTEKGKYVELRCDPISGHTALYWYRQSLGQGPEFLIYFQGTGAADDSGLPNDRFFAVRPEGSVSTLKIQRTERGDSAVYLCASSLERGDTEAFFGQGTRLTVV.

The chain recombines TRBV28 with TRBJ2-1, with 9 bases matching TRBD2. Per the germline V gene, CDR1 is MDHEN and CDR2 is SYDVKM. This CDR3 region has 16 residues. V trimming: 6 bases; J trimming: 4 bases; junction bases outside the gene matches: 10. The CDR3 protein is CASSPAGTSSYNEQFF. Here the CDR3 DNA reads TGTGCCAGCAGCCCCGCCGGGACTAGCAGTTACAATGAGCAGTTCTTC. Supplemented by reference TRBV28 and TRBJ2-1, the full variable domain reads DVKVTQSSRYLVKRTGEKVFLECVQDMDHENMFWYRQDPGLGLRLIYFSYDVKMKEKGDIPEGYSVSREKKERFSLILESASTNQTSMYLCASSPAGTSSYNEQFFGPGTRLTVL.

This clone was picked up one time. This chain joins TRBV7-2 and TRBJ2-2; 7 positions match TRBD1. Germline V gene data show CDR1 as SGHTA and CDR2 as FQGNSA. The CDR3 is 13 residues long. Losses at the gene ends were 10 bases for V and 5 bases for J; bases not matched to a gene: 7. The CDR3 reads CATRTGETGELFF. CDR3 DNA sequence: TGTGCCACTCGAACAGGGGAAACCGGGGAGCTGTTTTTT.

The chain has TRBV11-2 and TRBJ2-4; the D gene is possibly TRBD1 (5 bases). V was shortened by 4 bases and J by 1 base, with 14 bases between the two germline ends. The CDR3 is 16 residues long. Germline CDR1 is SGHAT and CDR2 is FQNNGV. DNA of the CDR3: TGTGCCAGCAGCTCTTTCAGGGTAGGGGCCAAAAACATTCAGTACTTC. The encoded protein is CASSSFRVGAKNIQYF.

The chain uses TRBV19 and TRBJ1-1; TRBD1 matches at 8 bases. J gave up 6 bases and V 6 bases, and 15 bases lay outside the gene matches. The length of the CDR3 is 16 residues. Germline CDR1 is LNHDA and CDR2 is SQIVND (reference sequence). The CDR3 DNA sequence: TGTGCCAGTAGATCCGATCATAGACAGGGGTTTGCTGAAGCTTTCTTT. Amino acids: CASRSDHRQGFAEAFF.

This clone has only one observation. The chain combines TRBV5-1 with TRBJ2-3; 11 bases are a match to TRBD2. The CDR3 is 19 amino acids. Trimming took 4 bases from V and 4 from J; bases not matched to a gene: 17. Germline V gene data show CDR1 as SGHRS and CDR2 as YFSETQ. The CDR3 region is CASSKRPNSGGAVPDTQYF. In nucleotides, the CDR3 is TGCGCCAGCAGCAAACGGCCCAATAGCGGGGGGGCGGTCCCAGATACGCAGTATTTT.

This clone has just a few counts. The chain is built from TRBV27 and TRBJ2-7; possible D gene TRBD1, 6 bases. The V end lost 5 bases, the J end lost 4 bases, and 15 bases lay between the germline ends. Germline values: CDR1 MNHEY, CDR2 SMNVEV (reference sequence). The CDR3 length is 14 residues. The CDR3 sequence is CASSVTGSWYEQYF. As DNA, the CDR3 is TGTGCCAGCAGTGTAACAGGGTCTTGGTACGAGCAGTACTTC.

The chain couples TRBV7-8 to TRBJ1-5; possibly TRBD1 for D (6 bases). Germline CDR1 is SGHVS and CDR2 is FQNEAQ. V dropped 4 bases and J dropped 7 bases, with 17 bases sitting between them. The CDR3 is 15 residues long. Written as DNA, the CDR3 is TGTGCCAGCAGCTCCGATACAGGGTGGCGCCAGCCCCAGCATTTT. This sequence encodes CASSSDTGWRQPQHF.

This clone appeared a few times. The CDR3 region is CATGRLGYTF. The CDR3 nucleotides are TGTGCCACAGGACGGCTTGGCTACACCTTC. V and J are TRBV2 and TRBJ1-2; D uncertain. The CDR3 spans 10 residues. In germline, CDR1 is SNHLY, CDR2 FYNNEI. Trimming took off 10 bases at V and 7 bases at J, with 10 bases between the two ends.